The 23 T cell receptor beta chains listed next were all sequenced from one sample in a study of response to subunit inactivated influenza vaccine. TCRdb ran MiXCR on the RT-PCR reads and lists one entry per CDR3 protein. The sample has more than 450,000 distinct CDR3 sequences; about 11% are singletons. These same records also appear under a second study, on T cells expressing NK-cell markers. In that study: Synthesis of TCR beta cDNA relied on 5'RACE template switching carrying UMIs.

The sample was PBMCs from blood, taken on the day of vaccination. These receptors came from a man over 45 who received an inactivated influenza vaccine.

This clonotype was recorded at least ten times. The rearrangement joins TRBV5-1 to TRBJ2-7, with 8 bases identical to TRBD1. The V gene's germline CDR1 is SGHRS and CDR2 YFSETQ. V lost 5 bases to trimming and J lost 3 bases; unmatched junction nucleotides: 10. The CDR3 extends over 15 amino acids. CDR3 coding DNA: TGCGCCAGCAGGACGTTGGGGACAGGATACTACGAGCAGTACTTC. It is translated as CASRTLGTGYYEQYF.

The chain employs TRBV4-3 and TRBJ1-3, with 10 bases fitting TRBD1. After removal of 3 bases from V and 0 bases from J, the junction contained 5 bases not matched to a gene. Germline V gene lookup returns CDR1 LGHNA and CDR2 YSLEER. The CDR3 consists of 17 residues. The CDR3 here is CASSQDRGETSGNTIYF. CDR3 DNA: TGCGCCAGCAGCCAGGACAGGGGGGAGACCTCTGGAAACACCATATATTTT.

V and J are TRBV6-2 or TRBV6-3 and TRBJ2-3; D perhaps matches TRBD2 (7 bases). Per germline, CDR1 MNHEY and CDR2 SVGEGT. This CDR3 spans 13 amino acids. The V end lost 6 bases, the J end lost 11 bases, and 18 bases lay between the germline ends. CDR3 residues: CASSPRGGGWQYF. The DNA of the CDR3 is TGTGCCAGCAGCCCGAGGGGGGGGGGCTGGCAGTATTTT.

This clonotype has ten or more counts. The chain uses TRBV7-2 and TRBJ2-1, with D perhaps TRBD2 (6 bases). This CDR3 has 13 amino acids. CDR1 is SGHTA and CDR2 is FQGNSA in the germline V gene. V lost 5 bases and J lost 4, with 9 bases in between. The CDR3 region is CASSPEGYNEQFF. In nucleotides, the CDR3 is TGTGCCAGCAGCCCGGAGGGTTACAATGAGCAGTTCTTC. The entire variable domain, with the rest obtained from reference TRBV7-2 and TRBJ2-1, is as follows: GAGVSQSPSNKVTEKGKDVELRCDPISGHTALYWYRQSLGQGLEFLIYFQGNSAPDKSGLPSDRFSAERTGGSVSTLTIQRTQQEDSAVYLCASSPEGYNEQFFGPGTRLTVL.

The CDR3: CSARDFSSAGELFF. The CDR3 bases are TGCAGTGCTAGAGATTTCAGCTCAGCCGGGGAGCTGTTTTTT. The V call is TRBV20-1, the J call TRBJ2-2; D not certain. The V gene's germline CDR1 is DFQATT and CDR2 SNEGSKA (reference sequence). The CDR3 totals 14 residues. Trimming took 0 bases from V and 6 from J, leaving 11 bases between them.

The chain uses TRBV7-2 and TRBJ2-1, with 11 positions matching TRBD2. CDR3 size: 15 residues. Germline V CDR1 and CDR2: SGHTA, FQGNSA. Trimming cost V 5 bases and J 13 bases; bases outside gene matches: 13. In DNA, the CDR3 is TGTGCCAGCAGCCCTCAGGGATTAGCGGGAGGGGAACAGTTCTTC. Residues: CASSPQGLAGGEQFF.

The genes are TRBV4-3 and TRBJ2-1; D possibly corresponds to TRBD2 (5 bases). The CDR3 loop spans 14 amino acids. The germline V gene has CDR1 LGHNA and CDR2 YSLEER. V gave up 3 bases and J gave up 4 bases, with 10 bases separating them. In DNA form, the CDR3 reads TGCGCCAGCAGCCACTCGGAGGTTTACAATGAGCAGTTCTTC. It specifies CASSHSEVYNEQFF.

The DNA for the CDR3 is TGTGCCAGCGGACCACGGACAGGGGAAGCACCGGTTACGCAGTATTTT. Translation: CASGPRTGEAPVTQYF. The V gene is TRBV27, the J gene TRBJ2-3, with 9 bases fitting TRBD1. In germline, CDR1 is MNHEY, CDR2 SMNVEV (reference sequence). CDR3 size: 16 residues. J gave up 8 bases and V 8 bases, and 17 bases lay outside the gene matches.

The V gene is TRBV4-3, the J gene TRBJ2-2; D could derive from TRBD1 or TRBD2 (5 bases each). Looked up from germline, CDR1 is LGHNA and CDR2 is YSLEER. The CDR3 is made up of 16 amino acids. V lost 1 base to trimming and J lost 6 bases, with 15 bases between them. CDR3 loop: CASSQAGTSPPGELFF. In DNA form, the CDR3 reads TGCGCCAGCAGCCAAGCCGGGACCTCACCCCCCGGGGAGCTGTTTTTT.

The V gene is TRBV7-8, the J gene TRBJ2-1, with D possibly TRBD1 on 6 matching bases. CDR1 and CDR2 (germline): SGHVS, FQNEAQ. The CDR3 length is 15 residues. The V end lost 5 bases, the J end lost 2 bases, and 13 bases lay between the germline ends. The CDR3 DNA is TGTGCCAGCAGCCTTAACAGGGTACCCTACAATGAGCAGTTCTTC. Its protein is CASSLNRVPYNEQFF.

A few counts support this clonotype. The chain employs TRBV9 and TRBJ2-2, with a tentative D call TRBD2 (6 bases). This CDR3 contains 16 residues. Trimming pared 2 bases from V and 1 base from J, leaving 12 bases between. Germline CDR1 and CDR2: SGDLS and YYNGEE. The CDR3 DNA sequence: TGTGCCAGCAGCGTCATGGGACTTAGGAACACCGGGGAGCTGTTTTTT. Its translation is CASSVMGLRNTGELFF.

The chain combines TRBV28 with TRBJ1-1; D is possibly TRBD1 (5 bases). The germline gives CDR1 MDHEN, CDR2 SYDVKM. The V end lost 5 bases, the J end lost 1 base, and 14 bases lay between the germline ends. This CDR3 spans 15 amino acids. The CDR3 protein is CASSPLSGGNTEAFF. The CDR3, as DNA: TGTGCCAGCAGTCCCTTGTCGGGGGGGAACACTGAAGCTTTCTTT.

J is TRBJ1-1 and V is TRBV9; D call uncertain. The germline V and J ends were trimmed by 0 bases and 1 base, with 4 bases remaining between them. The CDR3 extends over 13 amino acids. Germline V lookup: CDR1 SGDLS, CDR2 YYNGEE. The CDR3 DNA is TGTGCCAGCAGCGTAGGTCCGAACACTGAAGCTTTCTTT. Protein product: CASSVGPNTEAFF.

The chain carries TRBV11-2 and TRBJ2-5, with D perhaps matching TRBD1 or TRBD2 (6 bases each). CDR3 length: 14 amino acids. Germline loops: CDR1 SGHAT, CDR2 FQNNGV. Trimming pared 6 bases from V and 0 bases from J, leaving 11 bases between. The CDR3 DNA reads TGTGCCAGCAGGAGAGGGGGGTACCAAGAGACCCAGTACTTC. Amino acids: CASRRGGYQETQYF.

This clonotype was recorded a few times. The chain uses TRBV20-1 and TRBJ2-5, with a possible D match to TRBD2 (6 bases). The CDR3 loop spans 15 amino acids. The ends were cut back, 6 bases at V and 5 bases at J, with 22 bases in the middle. Per germline, CDR1 DFQATT and CDR2 SNEGSKA (reference sequence). The CDR3 DNA reads as TGCAGTGCCGGGGGTTTCGGATCGTCGGGGGAGACCCAGTACTTC. It specifies CSAGGFGSSGETQYF.

This clonotype was seen only a few times. The rearrangement links TRBV7-9 to TRBJ2-3; D is unresolved. The CDR3 contains 12 residues. V was clipped by 5 bases and J by 3 bases, with 6 bases between them. Germline V lookup: CDR1 SEHNR, CDR2 FQNEAQ (reference sequence). CDR3 residues: CASSRQTDTQYF. CDR3 sequence (DNA): TGTGCCAGCAGCCGGCAAACAGATACGCAGTATTTT. The variable domain in full, completed from reference TRBV7-9 and TRBJ2-3, reads DTGVSQNPRHKITKRGQNVTFRCDPISEHNRLYWYRQTLGQGPEFLTYFQNEAQLEKSRLLSDRFSAERPKGSFSTLEIQRTEQGDSAMYLCASSRQTDTQYFGPGTRLTVL.

This clonotype showed up many times. J is TRBJ2-1 and V is TRBV15; 9 bases match TRBD1. This CDR3 has 16 amino acids. Unmatched junction bases numbered 3, after V lost 1 base and J lost 2 bases. Germline assignment: CDR1 LNHNV and CDR2 YYDKDF (reference sequence). The CDR3 protein is CATSRGQGVTYNEQFF. CDR3 DNA sequence: TGTGCCACCAGCAGAGGACAGGGGGTAACCTACAATGAGCAGTTCTTC.

This clonotype appeared many times. This chain connects TRBV20-1 to TRBJ2-7; 8 nucleotides line up with TRBD2. V lost 0 bases to trimming and J lost 6 bases; unmatched junction nucleotides: 19. Looked up from germline, CDR1 is DFQATT and CDR2 is SNEGSKA (reference sequence). This CDR3 spans 18 amino acids. In nucleotides, the CDR3 is TGCAGTGCTAGAGATTCATCGCTCTATCACAGCGGGAGTTCCGAGCAGTACTTC. The encoded protein is CSARDSSLYHSGSSEQYF.

The chain couples TRBV20-1 to TRBJ1-6; D call uncertain. Per the germline V gene, CDR1 is DFQATT and CDR2 is SNEGSKA (reference sequence). The CDR3 is made up of 13 amino acids. Trimming took 5 bases from V and 7 from J, leaving 12 bases between them. CDR3 DNA: TGCAGTGCTCCCCTGGAGGCAAATTCACCCCTCCACTTT. It translates to CSAPLEANSPLHF.

This clonotype was seen more than once but under ten times. The rearrangement links TRBV5-6 to TRBJ1-1; TRBD1 might be the D (5 bases). There are 12 residues in the CDR3. Trimming removed 4 bases at V and 6 bases at J, with 10 bases between. In germline, CDR1 is SGHDT, CDR2 YYEEEE. CDR3 amino acids: CASSRDFSEAFF. The CDR3 region has the DNA TGTGCCAGCAGCCGGGACTTCTCTGAAGCTTTCTTT.

This clonotype was seen only a few times. This chain joins TRBV7-2 and TRBJ1-4; no firm D call. V was shortened by 2 bases and J by 8 bases, with 9 bases between the two germline ends. The CDR3 has 13 residues. Germline V gene lookup returns CDR1 SGHTA and CDR2 FQGNSA. The CDR3 sequence is CASSLPAEEKLFF. DNA for the CDR3: TGTGCCAGCAGCTTACCCGCTGAGGAAAAACTGTTTTTT.

This clonotype was counted at least ten times. The rearrangement joins TRBV5-7 to TRBJ2-1; 12 bases fit TRBD1. TRBV5-7 has ORF status, its function being uncertain. The CDR3 runs 15 residues. Unmatched junction bases numbered 3, after V lost 3 bases and J lost 5 bases. CDR3 region: CASSWGQGADNEQFF. The CDR3 coding sequence is TGTGCCAGCAGCTGGGGACAGGGGGCAGACAATGAGCAGTTCTTC.

The chain employs TRBV3-1 and TRBJ2-3; tentatively, D is TRBD2 (7 bases). Germline V gene sequence: CDR1 LGHDT, CDR2 YNNKEL (reference sequence). The CDR3 has 17 amino acids. The germline V and J ends were trimmed by 2 bases and 2 bases, with 17 bases remaining between them. CDR3 residues: CASSQYGGAGDTDTQYF. The CDR3 region has the DNA TGTGCCAGCAGCCAATATGGGGGGGCGGGAGACACAGATACGCAGTATTTT.